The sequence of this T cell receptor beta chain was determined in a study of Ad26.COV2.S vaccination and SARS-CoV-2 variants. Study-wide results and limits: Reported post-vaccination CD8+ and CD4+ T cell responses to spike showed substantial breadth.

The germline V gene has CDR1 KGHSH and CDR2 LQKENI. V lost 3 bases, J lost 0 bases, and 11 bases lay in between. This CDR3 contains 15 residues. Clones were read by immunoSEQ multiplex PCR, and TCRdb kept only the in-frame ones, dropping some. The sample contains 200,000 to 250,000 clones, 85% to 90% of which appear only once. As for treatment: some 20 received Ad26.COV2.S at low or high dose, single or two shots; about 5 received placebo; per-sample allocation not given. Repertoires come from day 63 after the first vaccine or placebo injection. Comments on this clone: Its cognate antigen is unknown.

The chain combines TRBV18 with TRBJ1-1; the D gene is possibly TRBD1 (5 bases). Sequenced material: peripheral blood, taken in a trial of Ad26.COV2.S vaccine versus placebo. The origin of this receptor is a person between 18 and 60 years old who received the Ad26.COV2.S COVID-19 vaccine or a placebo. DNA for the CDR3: TGTGCCAGCTCACCCCGCGGACAACTGAACACTGAAGCTTTCTTT. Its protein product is CASSPRGQLNTEAFF.